The rows below give T cell receptor beta chains drawn from one sample of a study of CD8 T cells in ankylosing spondylitis. TCRdb re-called the 5' RACE reads through MiXCR, storing one row per CDR3 protein. The sample holds roughly 150,000 distinct CDR3 sequences, 7% to 8% seen once. Sequencing was carried out using blood, either unsorted or a sorted T cell fraction (not recorded which). The receptors were sampled from a female donor with ankylosing spondylitis or in good health (not recorded which). The CDR3 runs from the conserved cysteine through the conserved F or W. D genes are given only for firm matches. Size is omitted from some rows. Given values are once, few, many or a class for expanded clones.

TGTGCCAGCAGCTTGGGGGGGGCGGTCTATGGCTACACCTTC	CASSLGGAVYGYTF	TRBV7-9	TRBJ1-2	.	.
TGTGCCAGCTCACCAGACAAGTACTACGAGCAGTACTTC	CASSPDKYYEQYF	TRBV18	TRBJ2-7	.	many
TGTGCCAGCAGTCCCGTTCAGGCATACTACGAGCAGTACTTC	CASSPVQAYYEQYF	TRBV27	TRBJ2-7	.	many
TGTGCCACCAGTGATTCGGGACAGGGCCGAGGAGAGACCCAGTACTTC	CATSDSGQGRGETQYF	TRBV24-1	TRBJ2-5	TRBD1	many
TGTGCCAGCAGCACCGCCCGGAACGAGCAGTACTTC	CASSTARNEQYF	TRBV21-1	TRBJ2-7	.	.
TGTGCCAGCAGTTTAGGGGGTCCGGAGACCCAGTACTTC	CASSLGGPETQYF	TRBV12-3/TRBV12-4	TRBJ2-5	.	few
TGCGCCAGCAGGGTTGCGATTGAAAACACCATATATTTT	CASRVAIENTIYF	TRBV5-1	TRBJ1-3	.	many
TGTGCCACCTGCCAAGATGTAGGCAGGGGCGAGACCCAGTACTTC	CATCQDVGRGETQYF	TRBV3-1	TRBJ2-5	.	once
TGTGCTAGTGGTTACGGGCGCGCCCATAATTCACCCCTCCACTTT	CASGYGRAHNSPLHF	TRBV12-5	TRBJ1-6	.	many
TGTGCCAGCAGCCAAGGTCTAGCTAATCAAGAGACCCAGTACTTC	CASSQGLANQETQYF	TRBV3-1	TRBJ2-5	.	many
TGTGCCAGCAGCTCCTTGACGGGCCGAGACACTGAAGCTTTCTTT	CASSSLTGRDTEAFF	TRBV5-8	TRBJ1-1	.	few
TGTGCCAGCAGCCTTTATCAGGGGGCCACCTACGAGCAGTACTTC	CASSLYQGATYEQYF	TRBV7-3	TRBJ2-7	TRBD1	many
TGCGCCAGCAGCTTGGCCCAGGGTTTCTACGAGCAGTACTTC	CASSLAQGFYEQYF	TRBV5-1	TRBJ2-7	.	many
TGTGCCAGCAGCCCTAAGGGAGGGGGCTCCGGGGAGCTGTTTTTT	CASSPKGGGSGELFF	TRBV6-1	TRBJ2-2	.	many
TGCAGTGCTCCAACAGGGACCTACTATGGCTACACCTTC	CSAPTGTYYGYTF	TRBV20-1	TRBJ1-2	.	many
TGCGCCAGCAGCCTCGTCCCCGGGCAGCCCCAGCATTTT	CASSLVPGQPQHF	TRBV4-1	TRBJ1-5	.	many
TGTGCCAGCAGTTTCCCCGGAGCCGGGGAGCTGTTTTTT	CASSFPGAGELFF	TRBV12-3/TRBV12-4	TRBJ2-2	.	many
TGCAGTGTGGTGGGCACTGAAGCTTTCTTT	CSVVGTEAFF	TRBV20-1	TRBJ1-1	.	.
TGCGCCAGCAGCTTGCTCAATACGGGCTACGAGCAGTACTTC	CASSLLNTGYEQYF	TRBV5-1	TRBJ2-7	.	many
TGTGCCAGCAGCCCTGTTGGGGGAGAGACCCAGTACTTC	CASSPVGGETQYF	TRBV7-2	TRBJ2-5	.	many